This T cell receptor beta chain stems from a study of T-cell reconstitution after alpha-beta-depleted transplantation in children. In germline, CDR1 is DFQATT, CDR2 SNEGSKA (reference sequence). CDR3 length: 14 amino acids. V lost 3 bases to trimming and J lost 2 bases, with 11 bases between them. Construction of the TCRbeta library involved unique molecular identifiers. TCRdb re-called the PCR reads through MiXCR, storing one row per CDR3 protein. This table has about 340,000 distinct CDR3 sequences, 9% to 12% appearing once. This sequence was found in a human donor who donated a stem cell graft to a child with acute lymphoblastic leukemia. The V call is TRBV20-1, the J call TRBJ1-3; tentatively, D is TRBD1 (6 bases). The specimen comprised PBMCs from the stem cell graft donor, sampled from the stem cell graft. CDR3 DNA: TGCAGTGCTAGGGACGACAGGACTGGAAACACCATATATTTT. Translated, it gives CSARDDRTGNTIYF.